Sequencing of this T cell receptor beta chain was carried out in a study of blood T cells in healthy people across ages. Using a J-beta primer mix together with a sample-barcoded 5' primer, a second PCR was run for roughly 6 to 12 cycles. TCRdb reanalysed the 5' RACE reads using MiXCR and keeps one entry per CDR3 protein. The top ten hold approximately 7.7% of the sample, which has 1.5 million to 2 million distinct CDR3 sequences, roughly 27% seen once. Germline assignment: CDR1 SGDLS and CDR2 YYNGEE. This CDR3 spans 17 amino acids. The V segment lost 0 bases and the J segment 2 bases; nucleotides outside the gene matches: 7.

The J gene is TRBJ2-3, the V gene TRBV9, with TRBD2 identical over 9 bases. The receptor was derived from a woman under 40 in good health. The sequenced sample consisted of blood. CDR3 residues: CASSVGLAGFFTDTQYF. The CDR3 DNA reads as TGTGCCAGCAGCGTAGGGCTAGCGGGGTTCTTCACAGATACGCAGTATTTT.